These 25 T cell receptor beta chains were sequenced from one sample in a study of blood T cell repertoires in COVID-19. The protocol was immunoSEQ multiplex PCR, while the TCRdb copy is restricted to in-frame clones and leaves out a portion. This table has about 48,000 clones, around 84% appearing once. The specimen was peripheral blood. The receptors shown here come from a woman older than 75 with COVID-19, enrolled during active disease.

This clone occurred once. The chain recombines TRBV7-2 with TRBJ1-2; D might be TRBD1 (6 bases). V lost 4 bases to trimming and J lost 1 base, with 10 bases between them. The CDR3 totals 14 residues. Germline CDR1 reads SGHTA; CDR2 reads FQGNSA. CDR3 sequence: CASSSRTVNYGYTF. The CDR3 DNA reads as TGTGCCAGCAGCTCGAGGACAGTTAACTATGGCTACACCTTC.

The rearrangement joins TRBV9 to TRBJ2-5; TRBD2 matches at 8 bases. The CDR3 covers 16 residues. V was clipped by 2 bases and J by 7 bases; unmatched bases: 13. The germline gives CDR1 SGDLS, CDR2 YYNGEE. DNA of the CDR3: TGTGCCAGCAGCGTCGGAGTAGCGGGGCCGGCAGGGACCCAGTACTTC. Protein sequence: CASSVGVAGPAGTQYF.

The genes are TRBV5-8 and TRBJ1-5; maybe TRBD1 (5 bases). Germline CDR1 SGHTS, CDR2 YDEGEE. Trimming took off 4 bases at V and 0 bases at J, with 11 bases between the two ends. This CDR3 comprises 15 residues. CDR3 coding DNA: TGTGCCAGCAGCCTCAGGGATTATAGCAATCAGCCCCAGCATTTT. Amino acids: CASSLRDYSNQPQHF.

This chain connects TRBV5-1 to TRBJ1-1, with 7 bases matching TRBD1. This CDR3 is built from 14 residues. Germline V gene sequence: CDR1 SGHRS, CDR2 YFSETQ. With 2 bases clipped from V and 4 bases from J, the junction kept 5 bases outside the gene matches. The CDR3 loop is CASSFSGQVTEAFF. The CDR3 DNA reads TGCGCCAGCAGCTTTAGCGGACAGGTCACTGAAGCTTTCTTT.

The rearrangement uses TRBV19 and TRBJ1-2, with D perhaps matching TRBD1 (5 bases). CDR1 is LNHDA and CDR2 is SQIVND in the germline V gene (reference sequence). The CDR3 loop spans 14 amino acids. V was shortened by 1 base and J by 2 bases, with 8 bases between the two germline ends. The CDR3 is CASSIADRNYGYTF. In nucleotides, the CDR3 is TGTGCCAGTAGTATAGCCGACAGAAACTATGGCTACACCTTC.

This chain joins TRBV18 and TRBJ2-3; D is unclear. The CDR3 totals 12 residues. Trimming took 3 bases from V and 3 from J, leaving 4 bases between them. Per the germline V gene, CDR1 is KGHSH and CDR2 is LQKENI. The DNA for the CDR3 is TGTGCCAGCTCACCCAGTACAGATACGCAGTATTTT. It is translated as CASSPSTDTQYF.

V and J are TRBV5-1 and TRBJ2-4; 9 bases map to TRBD2. The CDR3 consists of 16 residues. The V gene's germline CDR1 is SGHRS and CDR2 YFSETQ. Trimming removed 3 bases from V and 7 bases from J; junction bases left unmatched: 11. The CDR3: CASSWRSGLASNIQYF. In DNA form, the CDR3 reads TGCGCCAGCAGCTGGCGATCTGGACTAGCGTCGAACATTCAGTACTTC.

The chain employs TRBV27 and TRBJ1-2, with D hard to call. This CDR3 is built from 13 residues. Germline V gives CDR1 MNHEY, CDR2 SMNVEV (reference sequence). V dropped 2 bases and J dropped 0 bases, with 4 bases sitting between them. For the CDR3, the DNA is TGTGCCAGCAGTTTAATAGCTAACTATGGCTACACCTTC. Amino acid sequence: CASSLIANYGYTF.

This clone has just a few counts. CDR3 sequence reads: CASSGGQGGAFF. In DNA form, the CDR3 reads TGTGCCAGCAGCGGGGGACAGGGAGGAGCTTTCTTT. V and J are TRBV9 and TRBJ1-1, with 9 bases that match TRBD1. Germline-derived CDR1 and CDR2 are SGDLS and YYNGEE. This CDR3 has 12 residues. Trimming at V came to 3 bases and at J to 10 bases, leaving 4 bases not matched to a gene.

The rearrangement links TRBV9 to TRBJ2-2; 8 positions agree with TRBD2. CDR3 length: 15 residues. The V segment lost 3 bases and the J segment 5 bases; nucleotides outside the gene matches: 6. The germline gives CDR1 SGDLS, CDR2 YYNGEE. As DNA, the CDR3 is TGTGCCAGCAGCGCGCCGGGACTAGGTACCGGGGAGCTGTTTTTT. Encoded protein: CASSAPGLGTGELFF.

This clone showed up just a few times. The chain couples TRBV2 to TRBJ1-1; D ambiguous. Germline CDR1 and CDR2: SNHLY and FYNNEI. The CDR3 runs to 13 residues. V lost 8 bases and J lost 7, with 17 bases in between. The CDR3 nucleotides are TGTGCCAGCCGAAACGAAGTTAACGGTGAAGCTTTCTTT. Protein: CASRNEVNGEAFF.

This rearrangement joins TRBV7-2 to TRBJ1-1; no clear D gene. The germline V gene encodes CDR1 SGHTA and CDR2 FQGNSA. The CDR3 length is 14 residues. Trimming took 1 base from V and 4 from J, leaving 10 bases between them. DNA of the CDR3: TGTGCCAGCAGCTTAGTACTGGCGGGCACTGAAGCTTTCTTT. It translates to CASSLVLAGTEAFF.

The genes are TRBV5-1 and TRBJ1-4, with TRBD1 matching over 7 bases. Trimming at V came to 4 bases and at J to 0 bases, leaving 6 bases not matched to a gene. Germline lookup yields CDR1 SGHRS and CDR2 YFSETQ. The CDR3 contains 16 residues. This CDR3 reads CASSPGGQATNEKLFF. The CDR3 region has the DNA TGCGCCAGCAGCCCAGGCGGACAGGCAACTAATGAAAAACTGTTTTTT.

The V and J genes are TRBV7-9 and TRBJ1-1, with D tentatively TRBD1 (5 bases). The V gene lost 3 bases and the J gene lost 1 base, with 12 bases spanning the gap. Germline CDR1 is SEHNR and CDR2 is FQNEAQ (reference sequence). The CDR3 contains 15 residues. CDR3 nucleotide sequence: TGTGCCAGCAGCTTGGCCTCAACAGGGAACACTGAAGCTTTCTTT. This encodes CASSLASTGNTEAFF. Together with reference TRBV7-9 and TRBJ1-1, the CDR3 gives the full variable domain: DTGVSQNPRHKITKRGQNVTFRCDPISEHNRLYWYRQTLGQGPEFLTYFQNEAQLEKSRLLSDRFSAERPKGSFSTLEIQRTEQGDSAMYLCASSLASTGNTEAFFGQGTRLTVV.

This clone was counted only a few times. The genes are TRBV5-6 and TRBJ1-6; 10 nucleotides align to TRBD1. V lost 2 bases and J lost 6; bases outside the gene matches: 2. This CDR3 is built from 15 residues. Looked up from germline, CDR1 is SGHDT and CDR2 is YYEEEE. The CDR3 spells CASSFRTGGNSPLHF. The CDR3 coding sequence is TGTGCCAGCAGCTTTAGGACAGGGGGTAATTCACCCCTCCACTTT.

The rearrangement joins TRBV5-1 to TRBJ1-3; 7 positions match TRBD1. With 4 bases clipped from V and 2 bases from J, the junction kept 3 bases outside the gene matches. This CDR3 region has 14 residues. Germline V gene data show CDR1 as SGHRS and CDR2 as YFSETQ. The CDR3 loop reads CASSIQGAGNTIYF. The CDR3, as DNA: TGCGCCAGCAGCATTCAGGGGGCTGGAAACACCATATATTTT.

The chain employs TRBV15 and TRBJ2-7, with D perhaps TRBD1 (5 bases). Trimming took 3 bases from V and 2 from J, leaving 11 bases between them. Germline V gene sequence: CDR1 LNHNV, CDR2 YYDKDF (reference sequence). This CDR3 is 14 amino acids long. CDR3 protein: CATSRGDSTYEQYF. CDR3 sequence (DNA): TGTGCCACCAGCAGGGGTGACAGTACCTACGAGCAGTACTTC.

The V and J genes are TRBV28 and TRBJ2-7, with TRBD1 matching over 7 bases. CDR1 is MDHEN, CDR2 SYDVKM, per germline. This CDR3 has 15 amino acids. V dropped 2 bases and J dropped 0; count of bases not matched to a gene: 4. The CDR3: CASSLTGTVSYEQYF. CDR3 bases: TGTGCCAGCAGTTTAACCGGGACAGTCTCCTACGAGCAGTACTTC.

This chain uses TRBV5-1 with TRBJ2-1; a possible D gene is TRBD2 (6 bases). Germline-derived CDR1 and CDR2 are SGHRS and YFSETQ. CDR3 length: 15 residues. Trimming left V 4 bases short and J 2 bases short, with 13 bases between. The CDR3 protein is CASSRGLATYNEQFF. CDR3 sequence (DNA): TGCGCCAGCAGCCGAGGGCTAGCGACCTACAATGAGCAGTTCTTC.

This chain links TRBV28 with TRBJ1-2, with a weak D call TRBD1 (5 bases). V lost 4 bases to trimming and J lost 2 bases, with 14 bases between them. The CDR3 consists of 15 residues. Germline CDR1 and CDR2: MDHEN and SYDVKM. The CDR3 region is CASSSGPTANYGYTF. CDR3 in DNA: TGTGCCAGCAGTTCCGGACCGACAGCAAACTATGGCTACACCTTC.

V is TRBV7-9 and J is TRBJ2-7; 7 nucleotides line up with TRBD2. Looked up from germline, CDR1 is SEHNR and CDR2 is FQNEAQ (reference sequence). This CDR3 is 16 amino acids long. J gave up 4 bases and V 5 bases, and 14 bases lay outside the gene matches. The CDR3 sequence: CASSPNYRGEGYEQYF. The CDR3 DNA reads as TGTGCCAGCAGCCCCAACTATCGGGGGGAGGGATACGAGCAGTACTTC.

This clone was recorded once. The gene calls are TRBV30 and TRBJ2-3; 14 bases match TRBD2. V lost 5 bases, J lost 3 bases, and 7 bases stayed unmatched. Germline assignment: CDR1 GTSNPN and CDR2 SVGIG (reference sequence). The CDR3 sequence is 16 residues long. Here the CDR3 reads CAWSQGLAGATDTQYF. In DNA form, the CDR3 reads TGTGCCTGGTCCCAGGGACTAGCGGGGGCTACAGATACGCAGTATTTT. The full variable domain, in which reference TRBV30 and TRBJ2-3 provide the parts outside the CDR3, is SQTIHQWPATLVQPVGSPLSLECTVEGTSNPNLYWYRQAAGRGLQLLFYSVGIGQISSEVPQNLSASRPQDRQFILSSKKLLLSDSGFYLCAWSQGLAGATDTQYFGPGTRLTVL.

The CDR3 reads CASSRDIGQGSDAFF. The CDR3 DNA is TGTGCCAGCAGTCGAGACATAGGCCAGGGTTCAGACGCTTTCTTT. This chain connects TRBV6-4 to TRBJ1-1, with a tentative D call TRBD1 (5 bases). Germline CDR1 MRHNA, CDR2 SNTAGT. The CDR3 has 15 amino acids. V lost 5 bases, J lost 11 bases, and 24 bases lay in between.

The J gene is TRBJ1-1, the V gene TRBV28; D perhaps matches TRBD1 (6 bases). CDR3 length equals 13 residues. Per the germline V gene, CDR1 is MDHEN and CDR2 is SYDVKM. The V gene lost 5 bases and the J gene lost 1 base, with 8 bases spanning the gap. CDR3 DNA sequence: TGTGCCAGCAGTCGGGACACGAACACTGAAGCTTTCTTT. This gives the protein CASSRDTNTEAFF. Drawing the rest from reference TRBV28 and TRBJ1-1, the complete variable domain is DVKVTQSSRYLVKRTGEKVFLECVQDMDHENMFWYRQDPGLGLRLIYFSYDVKMKEKGDIPEGYSVSREKKERFSLILESASTNQTSMYLCASSRDTNTEAFFGQGTRLTVV.

This clone was seen a few times. V is TRBV5-1 and J is TRBJ2-5; D is ambiguous. V shed 2 bases and J shed 7 bases, with 12 bases lying between them. Germline V gene lookup returns CDR1 SGHRS and CDR2 YFSETQ. The CDR3 runs 13 residues. The CDR3 is CASSFSLERTQYF. The CDR3 nucleotides are TGCGCCAGCAGCTTTAGCCTCGAAAGGACCCAGTACTTC.